These 9 T cell receptor beta chains were all obtained from the same sample, sequenced in a study of blood T cells in healthy people across ages. Using a J-beta primer mix together with a sample-barcoded 5' primer, a second PCR was run for about 7 to 12 cycles. TCRdb reanalysed the 5' RACE reads using MiXCR and keeps one entry per CDR3 protein. The table records about 800,000 distinct CDR3 sequences, around 25% of them present only once. This sample was shared with a second study, whose subject was T cells of mothers and their children.

Sequenced: blood. These receptors were obtained from a boy between 10 and 17 years old in good health.

The table lists this clonotype with a few counts. The chain uses TRBV19 and TRBJ2-1; 10 positions match TRBD2. The CDR3 is 15 residues long. Germline V CDR1 and CDR2: LNHDA, SQIVND (reference sequence). Trimming cost V 6 bases and J 4 bases; bases outside gene matches: 6. CDR3 nucleotides: TGTGCCAGTAGCACCGGGACTAGCGCTTACAATGAGCAGTTCTTC. This sequence encodes CASSTGTSAYNEQFF.

For this clonotype: The junction differs from germline at one of its ends, possibly a read error. The chain employs TRBV4-1 and TRBJ2-7, with D maybe TRBD2 (5 bases). CDR3 length equals 14 residues. The germline V gene encodes CDR1 MGHRA and CDR2 YSYEKL. The CDR3 sequence: CASSQRTGNYEQYF. The CDR3 DNA reads as TGTGCCAGCAGCCAAAGGACGGGGAACTACGAGCAGTACTTC.

The chain recombines TRBV24-1 with TRBJ2-1; D is unclear. The tail of the sequence fits TRBJ2-5 better, so the J call may be wrong. From germline, CDR1 is KGHDR and CDR2 SFDVKD. CDR3 length: 14 amino acids. The DNA of the CDR3 is TGTGCCACCAGTGACTCCTGGACGGCTGAGACCCAGTACTTC. Translated: CATSDSWTAETQYF.

This clonotype was observed a handful of times. The rearrangement uses TRBV7-8 and TRBJ2-3, with D possibly being TRBD1 (5 bases). V was shortened by 8 bases and J by 0 bases, with 21 bases between the two germline ends. The germline CDR1 and CDR2 sequences are SGHVS and FQNEAQ. This CDR3 comprises 17 residues. DNA of the CDR3: TGTGCCAGCGCCCCCTTCTTTGGGGCAGCTAGCACAGATACGCAGTATTTT. Translating gives CASAPFFGAASTDTQYF.

The genes are TRBV29-1 and TRBJ2-5; the match to TRBD2 covers 11 bases. Germline values: CDR1 SQVTM, CDR2 ANQGSEA. The CDR3 covers 13 residues. V dropped 6 bases and J dropped 3; count of bases not matched to a gene: 3. CDR3: CSVRLAGKETQYF. The CDR3 nucleotides are TGCAGCGTGCGACTAGCGGGAAAAGAGACCCAGTACTTC.

This rearrangement joins TRBV7-2 to TRBJ2-7; unclear D gene. This CDR3 has 15 residues. Germline CDR1 SGHTA, CDR2 FQGNSA. V dropped 8 bases and J dropped 2 bases, with 19 bases sitting between them. The CDR3 DNA sequence: TGTGCCAGCGCCCCCACGGCAATAGCCGCCTACGAGCAGTACTTC. Its translation: CASAPTAIAAYEQYF. The complete variable domain, with remaining parts taken from reference TRBV7-2 and TRBJ2-7, reads GAGVSQSPSNKVTEKGKDVELRCDPISGHTALYWYRQSLGQGLEFLIYFQGNSAPDKSGLPSDRFSAERTGGSVSTLTIQRTQQEDSAVYLCASAPTAIAAYEQYFGPGTRLTVT.

The chain is built from TRBV7-9 and TRBJ2-7; D ambiguous. The CDR3 runs to 14 residues. The V end lost 3 bases, the J end lost 3 bases, and 12 bases lay between the germline ends. Germline-derived CDR1 and CDR2 are SEHNR and FQNEAQ (reference sequence). The DNA of the CDR3 is TGTGCCAGCAGCTTTCTCGTGGGGAACTACGAGCAGTACTTC. It specifies CASSFLVGNYEQYF.

V is TRBV7-8 and J is TRBJ2-5; 11 bases are a match to TRBD2. The J call may be mistaken, given a closer DNA end match to TRBJ2-7. This CDR3 region has 14 residues. CDR1 SGHVS and CDR2 FQNEAQ come from the germline V gene. CDR3 sequence: CASSEGLAVYEQYF. The CDR3 region has the DNA TGTGCCAGCAGCGAGGGACTAGCGGTATACGAGCAGTACTTC.

In nucleotides, the CDR3 is TGTGCCAGCAGTTTAAGGGGGAGATCGACCTACGAGCAGTACTTC. It translates to CASSLRGRSTYEQYF. This chain links TRBV28 with TRBJ2-7; perhaps TRBD1 as D (6 bases). The CDR3 length is 15 residues. Trimming shortened V by 2 bases and J by 2 bases, and 13 bases separated the two germline ends. Germline CDR1 and CDR2: MDHEN and SYDVKM.